A single sample is the source of the 4 T cell receptor beta chains below, sequenced in a study of Tregs in tolerant kidney transplant recipients. Clones were sequenced by immunoSEQ multiplex PCR, and TCRdb holds only the in-frame ones, with some missing. This table has approximately 100,000 clones, approximately 93% appearing once. The source material was CD4+ T cells from blood, sampled before the transplant. The receptors were sampled from a human donor who received a combined kidney and bone marrow transplant.

The chain recombines TRBV18 with TRBJ1-3; maybe TRBD1 (6 bases). Trimming shortened V by 3 bases and J by 8 bases, and 11 bases separated the two germline ends. Germline CDR1 is KGHSH and CDR2 is LQKENI. The CDR3 is 13 amino acids. CDR3 protein: CASSPTEGDTIYF. CDR3 nucleotide sequence: TGTGCCAGCTCACCTACTGAGGGGGACACCATATATTTT.

The chain combines TRBV4-2 with TRBJ1-5, with a possible D match to TRBD1 (5 bases). The germline V and J ends were trimmed by 2 bases and 6 bases, with 17 bases remaining between them. There are 16 residues in the CDR3. CDR1 and CDR2 (germline): LGHNA, YNFKEQ. CDR3 sequence reads: CASSQSGGTRGQPQHF. CDR3 bases: TGTGCCAGCAGCCAATCCGGCGGGACCCGGGGTCAGCCCCAGCATTTT.

The chain uses TRBV7-3 and TRBJ1-3; D may be TRBD1 (6 bases). Germline V gives CDR1 SGHTA, CDR2 FQGTGA. The V end lost 5 bases, the J end lost 0 bases, and 14 bases lay between the germline ends. This CDR3 is built from 16 residues. CDR3 coding DNA: TGTGCCAGCAGCCGCGGGGGCACAGGCTCTGGAAACACCATATATTTT. This translates into CASSRGGTGSGNTIYF.

CDR3 DNA: TGCAGCGTTGGTACCTGGGGCGTTGACACCGGGGAGCTGTTTTTT. Protein product: CSVGTWGVDTGELFF. The chain combines TRBV29-1 with TRBJ2-2, with D possibly being TRBD1 (5 bases). Trimming took 4 bases from V and 3 from J, leaving 15 bases between them. CDR1 is SQVTM and CDR2 is ANQGSEA in the germline V gene. This CDR3 spans 15 amino acids.